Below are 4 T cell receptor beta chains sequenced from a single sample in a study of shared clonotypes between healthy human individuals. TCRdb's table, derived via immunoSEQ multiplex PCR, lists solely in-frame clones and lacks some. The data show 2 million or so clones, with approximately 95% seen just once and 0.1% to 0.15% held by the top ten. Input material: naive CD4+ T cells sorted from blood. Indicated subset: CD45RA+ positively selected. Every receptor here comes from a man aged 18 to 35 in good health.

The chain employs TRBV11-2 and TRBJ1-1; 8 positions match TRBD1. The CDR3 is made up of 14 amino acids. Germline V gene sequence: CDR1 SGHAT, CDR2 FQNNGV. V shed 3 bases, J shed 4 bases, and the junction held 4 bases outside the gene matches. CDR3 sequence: CASSFSGGGTEAFF. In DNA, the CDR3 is TGTGCCAGCAGCTTTTCAGGGGGCGGCACTGAAGCTTTCTTT. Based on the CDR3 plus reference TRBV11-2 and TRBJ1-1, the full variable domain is EAGVAQSPRYKIIEKRQSVAFWCNPISGHATLYWYQQILGQGPKLLIQFQNNGVVDDSQLPKDRFSAERLKGVDSTLKIQPAKLEDSAVYLCASSFSGGGTEAFFGQGTRLTVV.

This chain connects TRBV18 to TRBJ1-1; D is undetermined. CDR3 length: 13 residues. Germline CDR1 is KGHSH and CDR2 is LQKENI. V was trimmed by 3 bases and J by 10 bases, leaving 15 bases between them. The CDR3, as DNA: TGTGCCAGCTCACCGATAGGTTTCGAGGGAGCTTTCTTT. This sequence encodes CASSPIGFEGAFF.

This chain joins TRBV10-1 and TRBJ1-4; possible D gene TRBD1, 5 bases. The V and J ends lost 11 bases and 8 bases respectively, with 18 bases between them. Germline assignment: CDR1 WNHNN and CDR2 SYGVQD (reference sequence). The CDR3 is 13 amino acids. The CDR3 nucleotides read TGCGCCGAGCAACCCAGGGTGGAGGAAAAACTGTTTTTT. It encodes CAEQPRVEEKLFF.

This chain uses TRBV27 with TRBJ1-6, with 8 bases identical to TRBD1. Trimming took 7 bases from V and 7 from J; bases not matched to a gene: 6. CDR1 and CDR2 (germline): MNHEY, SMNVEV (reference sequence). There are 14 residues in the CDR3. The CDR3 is CASKRTGTNSPLHF. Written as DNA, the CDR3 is TGTGCCAGCAAAAGGACAGGGACCAATTCACCCCTCCACTTT.